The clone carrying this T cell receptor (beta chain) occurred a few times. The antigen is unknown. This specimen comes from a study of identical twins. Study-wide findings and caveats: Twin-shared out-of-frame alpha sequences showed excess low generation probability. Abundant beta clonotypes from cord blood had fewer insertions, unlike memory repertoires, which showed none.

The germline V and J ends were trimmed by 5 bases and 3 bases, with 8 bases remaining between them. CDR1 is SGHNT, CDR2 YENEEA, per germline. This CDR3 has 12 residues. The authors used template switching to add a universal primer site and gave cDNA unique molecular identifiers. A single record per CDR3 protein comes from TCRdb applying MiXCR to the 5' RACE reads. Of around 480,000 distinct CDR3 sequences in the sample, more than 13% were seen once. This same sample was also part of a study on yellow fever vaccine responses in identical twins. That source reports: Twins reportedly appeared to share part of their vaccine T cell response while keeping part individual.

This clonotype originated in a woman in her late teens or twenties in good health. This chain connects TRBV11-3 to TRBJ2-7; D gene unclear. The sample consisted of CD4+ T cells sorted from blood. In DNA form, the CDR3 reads TGTGCCAGCAGCCGTTTTTGCTACGAGCAGTACTTC. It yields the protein CASSRFCYEQYF.